Described below is a single T cell receptor beta chain sequence and its context. No antigen is known for it. The data are from a study of T cells in localized non-small cell lung cancer. Trimming shortened V by 0 bases and J by 8 bases, and 10 bases separated the two germline ends. Germline-derived CDR1 and CDR2 are SGHAT and FQNNGV. The CDR3 covers 13 residues. Study findings and constraints: Uninvolved adjacent lung had more T cell clonality than any other tissue, topping tumor. Paired adjacent lung recovered a median approximately 57 of the top 100 tumor clones. Heterogeneity remains possible, as sequencing covered one tumor region only.

The data were produced by immunoSEQ multiplex PCR, yet TCRdb's version contains in-frame clones alone and is incomplete. The sample shows around 83,000 clones, roughly 80% of them seen only once. Sequenced material: PBMCs, taken before any cancer treatment. This TCR was recovered from a man aged 40-75 years with stage II squamous cell lung carcinoma. J is TRBJ1-2 and V is TRBV11-2; perhaps TRBD1 as D (5 bases). This CDR3 is CASSLDYRGGYTF. In DNA, the CDR3 is TGTGCCAGCAGCTTAGATTACCGGGGCGGCTACACCTTC.